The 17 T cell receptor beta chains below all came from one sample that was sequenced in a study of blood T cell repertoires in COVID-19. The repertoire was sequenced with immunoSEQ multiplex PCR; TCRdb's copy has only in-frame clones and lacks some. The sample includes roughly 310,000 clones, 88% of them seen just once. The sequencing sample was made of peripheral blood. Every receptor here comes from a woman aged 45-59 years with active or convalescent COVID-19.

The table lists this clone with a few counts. The DNA of the CDR3 is TGTGCCAGCAGCACTAACCAAGAGACCCAGTACTTC. Translation gives CASSTNQETQYF. This chain links TRBV11-3 with TRBJ2-5, with D hard to call. The CDR3 extends over 12 amino acids. V lost 5 bases, J lost 0 bases, and 4 bases lay in between. Looked up from germline, CDR1 is SGHNT and CDR2 is YENEEA.

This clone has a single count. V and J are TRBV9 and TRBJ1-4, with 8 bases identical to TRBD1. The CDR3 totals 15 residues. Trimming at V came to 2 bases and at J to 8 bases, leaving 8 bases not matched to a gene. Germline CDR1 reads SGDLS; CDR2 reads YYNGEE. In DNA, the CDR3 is TGTGCCAGCAGCGTTACCGGGACAGGATACGAAAAACTGTTTTTT. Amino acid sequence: CASSVTGTGYEKLFF.

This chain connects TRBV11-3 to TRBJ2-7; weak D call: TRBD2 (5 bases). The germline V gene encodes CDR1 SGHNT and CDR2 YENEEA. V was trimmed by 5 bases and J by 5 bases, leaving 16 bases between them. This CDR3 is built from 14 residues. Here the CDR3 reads CASSERPTGDEQYF. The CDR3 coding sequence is TGTGCCAGCAGCGAGCGGCCGACGGGCGACGAGCAGTACTTC.

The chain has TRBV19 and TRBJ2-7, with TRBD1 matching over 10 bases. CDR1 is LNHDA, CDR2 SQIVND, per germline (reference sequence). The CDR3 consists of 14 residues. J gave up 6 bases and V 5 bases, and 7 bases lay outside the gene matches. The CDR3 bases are TGTGCCAGTAGTGCGGGACAGGGGAATTCCGAGCAGTACTTC. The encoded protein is CASSAGQGNSEQYF.

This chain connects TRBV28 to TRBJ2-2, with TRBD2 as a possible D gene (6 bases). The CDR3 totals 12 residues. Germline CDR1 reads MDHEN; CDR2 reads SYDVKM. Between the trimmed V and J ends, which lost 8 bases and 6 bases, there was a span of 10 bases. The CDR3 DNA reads TGTGCCAGCTTCGGAGGGCCCGGGGAGCTGTTTTTT. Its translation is CASFGGPGELFF.

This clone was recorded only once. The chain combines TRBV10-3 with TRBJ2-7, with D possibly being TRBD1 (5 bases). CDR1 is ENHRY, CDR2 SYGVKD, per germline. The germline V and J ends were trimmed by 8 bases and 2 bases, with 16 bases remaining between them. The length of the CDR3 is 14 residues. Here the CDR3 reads CAISESGSPYEQYF. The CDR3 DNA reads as TGTGCCATCTCAGAATCAGGGTCCCCCTACGAGCAGTACTTC.

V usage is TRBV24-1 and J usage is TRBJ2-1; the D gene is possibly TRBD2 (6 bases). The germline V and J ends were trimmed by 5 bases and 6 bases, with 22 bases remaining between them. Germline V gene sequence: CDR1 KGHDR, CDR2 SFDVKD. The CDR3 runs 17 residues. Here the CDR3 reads CATSALLSGGVLNEQFF. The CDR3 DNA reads TGTGCCACCAGTGCTCTTCTATCGGGCGGGGTACTCAATGAGCAGTTCTTC.

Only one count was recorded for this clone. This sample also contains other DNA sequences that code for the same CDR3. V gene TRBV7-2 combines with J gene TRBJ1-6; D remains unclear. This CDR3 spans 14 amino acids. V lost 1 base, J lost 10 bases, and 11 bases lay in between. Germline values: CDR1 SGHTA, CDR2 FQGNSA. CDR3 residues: CASSLDPGGSPLHF. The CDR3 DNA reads TGTGCCAGCAGCTTAGATCCGGGTGGCTCACCCCTCCACTTT.

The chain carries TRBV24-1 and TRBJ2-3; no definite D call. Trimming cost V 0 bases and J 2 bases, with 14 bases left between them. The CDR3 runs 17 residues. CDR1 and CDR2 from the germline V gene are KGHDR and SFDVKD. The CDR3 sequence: CATSDLSGGASTDTQYF. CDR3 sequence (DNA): TGTGCCACCAGTGATTTGAGTGGCGGAGCCTCCACAGATACGCAGTATTTT.

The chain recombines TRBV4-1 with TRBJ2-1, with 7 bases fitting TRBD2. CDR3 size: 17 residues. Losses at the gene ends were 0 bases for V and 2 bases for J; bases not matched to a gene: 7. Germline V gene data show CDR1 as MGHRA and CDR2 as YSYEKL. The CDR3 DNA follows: TGCGCCAGCAGCCAAGAAGGTCAGGCGGGGGCCTACAATGAGCAGTTCTTC. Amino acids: CASSQEGQAGAYNEQFF.

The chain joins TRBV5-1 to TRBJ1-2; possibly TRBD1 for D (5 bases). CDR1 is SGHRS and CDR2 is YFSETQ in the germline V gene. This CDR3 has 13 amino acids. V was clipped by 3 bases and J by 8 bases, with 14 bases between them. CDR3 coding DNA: TGCGCCAGCAGCTACGGACATCCCGGGGGCTACACCTTC. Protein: CASSYGHPGGYTF.

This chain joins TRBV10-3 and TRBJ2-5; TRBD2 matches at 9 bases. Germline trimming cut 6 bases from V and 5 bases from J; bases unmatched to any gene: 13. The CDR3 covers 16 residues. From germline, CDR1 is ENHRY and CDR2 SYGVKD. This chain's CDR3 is CAISLTGSGSMETQYF. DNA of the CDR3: TGTGCCATCAGCCTTACGGGTAGCGGGAGCATGGAGACCCAGTACTTC.

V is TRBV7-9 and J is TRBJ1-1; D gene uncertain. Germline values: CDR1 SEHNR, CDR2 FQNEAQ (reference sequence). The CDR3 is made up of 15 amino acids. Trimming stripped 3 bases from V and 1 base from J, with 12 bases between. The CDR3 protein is CASSFGQVGNTEAFF. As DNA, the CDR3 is TGTGCCAGCAGCTTCGGTCAGGTGGGGAACACTGAAGCTTTCTTT. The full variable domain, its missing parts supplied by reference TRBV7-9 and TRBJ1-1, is DTGVSQNPRHKITKRGQNVTFRCDPISEHNRLYWYRQTLGQGPEFLTYFQNEAQLEKSRLLSDRFSAERPKGSFSTLEIQRTEQGDSAMYLCASSFGQVGNTEAFFGQGTRLTVV.

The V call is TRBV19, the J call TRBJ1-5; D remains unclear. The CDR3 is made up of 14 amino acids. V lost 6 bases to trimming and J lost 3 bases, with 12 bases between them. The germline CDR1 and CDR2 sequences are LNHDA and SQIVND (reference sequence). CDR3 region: CASRGRSYNQPQHF. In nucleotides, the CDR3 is TGTGCCAGTAGGGGCAGGTCGTACAATCAGCCCCAGCATTTT.

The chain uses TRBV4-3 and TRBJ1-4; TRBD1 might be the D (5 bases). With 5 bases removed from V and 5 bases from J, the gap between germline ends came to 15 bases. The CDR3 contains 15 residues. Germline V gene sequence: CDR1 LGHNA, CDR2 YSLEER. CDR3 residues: CASSETGTGNEKLFF. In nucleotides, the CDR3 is TGCGCCAGCAGCGAAACCGGGACTGGGAATGAAAAACTGTTTTTT.

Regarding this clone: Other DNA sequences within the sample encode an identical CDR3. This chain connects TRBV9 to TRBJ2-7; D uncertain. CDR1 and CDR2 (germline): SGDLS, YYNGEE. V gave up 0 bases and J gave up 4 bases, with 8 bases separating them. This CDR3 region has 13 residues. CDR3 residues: CASSVGTAYEQYF. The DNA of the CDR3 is TGTGCCAGCAGCGTAGGCACAGCTTACGAGCAGTACTTC.

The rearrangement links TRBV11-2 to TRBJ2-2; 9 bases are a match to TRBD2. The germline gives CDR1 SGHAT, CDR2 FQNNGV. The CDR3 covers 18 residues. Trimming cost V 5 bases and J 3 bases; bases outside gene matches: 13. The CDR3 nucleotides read TGTGCCAGCAGCCCTGATCCTAGCGGGATCATTTACACCGGGGAGCTGTTTTTT. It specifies CASSPDPSGIIYTGELFF.